This record looks at one T cell receptor beta chain sequence and its context. The CDR3 extends over 14 amino acids. Germline-derived CDR1 and CDR2 are KGHSH and LQKENI. Trimming left V 6 bases short and J 1 base short, with 9 bases between. In the study's own analysis: Amplification of reference gene primers provided the estimated nucleated cell counts. Some clones are missing from TCRdb's copy, which holds only in-frame ones; the method was immunoSEQ multiplex PCR. The D gene and trimming were derived from the DNA, and the V and J assignments and clone size from that table. The repertoire holds 140,000 or so clones, with 80% to 90% as singletons. This sample stems from a study of blood T cell repertoires in COVID-19. The overall study: Samples taken during acute and convalescent COVID-19 were collected in the United States, Italy and Spain. PBMCs, B-cell-depleted T cells, or T cells were the source of the cDNA or gDNA that made up the material.

Material for sequencing was peripheral blood. The gene calls are TRBV18 and TRBJ1-4; possible D gene TRBD1, 5 bases. The receptor was derived from a woman older than 75 with acute or convalescent COVID-19. The CDR3 nucleotides read TGTGCCAGCTCTCGCGGGGGAACTAATGAAAAACTGTTTTTT. Its translation is CASSRGGTNEKLFF.